The 2 T cell receptor beta chains in this list originate from one sample, sequenced in a study of lung T cells in sarcoidosis with Löfgren's syndrome (dated by TCRdb to 2016 to 2017). Sequencing was carried out with an Illumina MiSeq. TCRdb cleaned the public reads at Q25 with fastp, built clones with MiXCR and kept in-frame beta chains. A single entry per CDR3 protein holds the most common genes and DNA from its merged rows. The sample data list around 9,300 distinct CDR3 sequences, and approximately 21% of these were observed just once. Around 23% of the sample is taken by the ten largest. The sequencing sample was made of CD4+ T cells from bronchoalveolar lavage fluid. These receptors came from a human donor with sarcoidosis (Löfgren's syndrome or another form), or a control subject (not recorded which).

This clonotype was seen many times. V usage is TRBV5-1 and J usage is TRBJ1-5, with unresolved D. Between the trimmed V and J ends, which lost 4 bases and 0 bases, there was a span of 11 bases. Per the germline V gene, CDR1 is SGHRS and CDR2 is YFSETQ. This CDR3 has 15 residues. CDR3 amino acids: CASSLGSSSNQPQHF. The CDR3 nucleotides read TGCGCCAGCAGCCTTGGGAGTTCTAGCAATCAGCCCCAGCATTTT.

This clonotype has just a few counts. Being one base from a much bigger clone, this may be a read error. The chain couples TRBV6-1 to TRBJ1-5, with 11 bases lining up with TRBD1. Per germline, CDR1 MNHNS and CDR2 SASEGT. The CDR3 consists of 14 residues. The CDR3 DNA reads as TGTGCCAGCAGCACCGGGACAGGGGGTCAGCCCCGGCATTTT. Protein product: CASSTGTGGQPRHF.